This is a list of T cell receptor beta chains from one sample in a study of blood T cells in healthy people across ages. A single record per CDR3 protein comes from TCRdb applying MiXCR to the 5' RACE reads. Of some 790,000 distinct CDR3 sequences listed, roughly 26% are singletons. The sequencing input was blood. Source of these receptors: a woman older than 75 in good health. Each CDR3 is given without its conserved first and last residue.

j_call | v_call | cdr3_aa
TRBJ2-4 | TRBV28 | ASSFEGVSLAKNIQY
TRBJ2-1 | TRBV7-8 | ASSQEYRTDRGRNNEQF
TRBJ2-3 | TRBV12-3/TRBV12-4 | ASSPGGGGTDAQY
TRBJ1-4 | TRBV5-1 | ASSSGTGAEKLF
TRBJ2-5 | TRBV30 | ACTSGGIPETQY
TRBJ1-2 | TRBV6-5 | ASSYGQGGNGYT
TRBJ2-5 | TRBV18 | AGSPYQETQY
TRBJ1-2 | TRBV30 | AWGKEKFYFGGNYGYT
TRBJ2-3 | TRBV4-2 | ASSQDPSGMHDTQY
TRBJ1-4 | TRBV10-3 | AISAGGSNEKLF
TRBJ1-2 | TRBV29-1 | SVPHRKFDRAPDYGYT
TRBJ2-1 | TRBV5-4 | ASSLGTDSYNEQF
TRBJ2-1 | TRBV10-3 | AISGAALAGTSYNEQF
TRBJ2-5 | TRBV5-5 | ASSSDIRETQY
TRBJ2-5 | TRBV7-6 | ASSLTPREQY
TRBJ1-6 | TRBV7-9 | ASSPSGGSYSSPLH
TRBJ2-1 | TRBV6-1 | ASSDRPGQF
TRBJ1-2 | TRBV20-1 | SAPEHGQSPNGYT
TRBJ2-7 | TRBV5-1 | ASSLTGRTYEQY
TRBJ2-3 | TRBV12-3/TRBV12-4 | ASSFMATSGGTSTDTQY
TRBJ1-2 | TRBV29-1 | SVEWQTNYGYT
TRBJ1-2 | TRBV6-2/TRBV6-3 | ASSYSGRTGNGYT
TRBJ1-1 | TRBV10-3 | AISEYGGMNTEAF